The next 22 T cell receptor beta chains were all read from a single sample in a study of T-cell memory formation after mild COVID-19. TCRdb fed the 5' RACE reads into MiXCR, producing one record per CDR3 protein. The sample holds hundreds of thousands of distinct CDR3 sequences, 18% seen once. The sequencing sample was made of PBMCs or a T cell subset sorted from them (not recorded which). The receptors were gathered from an adult woman who had mild COVID-19 (a few samples of this study predate the infection). Cell type and time point are not known.

The chain couples TRBV5-4 to TRBJ1-3, with D possibly being TRBD1 (6 bases). CDR1 is SGHNT, CDR2 YYREEE, per germline (reference sequence). This CDR3 spans 15 amino acids. Trimming pared 0 bases from V and 2 bases from J, leaving 9 bases between. CDR3 DNA: TGTGCCAGCAGCTTGGATACAGGGACTGGAAACACCATATATTTT. Protein product: CASSLDTGTGNTIYF.

The chain employs TRBV7-2 and TRBJ1-2; TRBD1 might be the D (6 bases). Germline loops: CDR1 SGHTA, CDR2 FQGNSA. Trimming cost V 5 bases and J 8 bases, with 18 bases left between them. There are 14 residues in the CDR3. The CDR3 here is CASSQMTGYAGYTF. The CDR3 DNA follows: TGTGCCAGCAGCCAGATGACAGGCTATGCCGGCTACACCTTC.

Only a few counts were recorded for this clonotype. The rearrangement joins TRBV10-3 to TRBJ2-7; D is unresolved. V lost 4 bases and J 2 bases, leaving 6 bases between the germline ends. Germline-derived CDR1 and CDR2 are ENHRY and SYGVKD. The CDR3 is made up of 12 amino acids. CDR3 amino acids: CAISGRAYEQYF. The CDR3, as DNA: TGTGCCATCAGTGGTCGGGCCTACGAGCAGTACTTC.

The chain recombines TRBV30 with TRBJ2-3; 11 bases line up with TRBD2. V dropped 2 bases and J dropped 1; count of bases not matched to a gene: 5. CDR1 is GTSNPN, CDR2 SVGIG, per germline (reference sequence). CDR3 length: 16 residues. CDR3 loop: CAWSSKTSGGTDTQYF. CDR3 nucleotide sequence: TGTGCCTGGAGTTCAAAGACTAGCGGGGGCACAGATACGCAGTATTTT.

A few counts support this clonotype. The V call is TRBV9, the J call TRBJ2-7; 7 bases match TRBD2. The germline gives CDR1 SGDLS, CDR2 YYNGEE. This CDR3 contains 16 residues. V was clipped by 4 bases and J by 6 bases; unmatched bases: 16. The CDR3 sequence: CASSPSSAGVASEQYF. DNA of the CDR3: TGTGCCAGCAGCCCCTCTTCCGCGGGGGTCGCGTCCGAGCAGTACTTC. Together with reference TRBV9 and TRBJ2-7, the CDR3 gives the full variable domain: DSGVTQTPKHLITATGQRVTLRCSPRSGDLSVYWYQQSLDQGLQFLIQYYNGEERAKGNILERFSAQQFPDLHSELNLSSLELGDSALYFCASSPSSAGVASEQYFGPGTRLTVT.

The chain recombines TRBV7-2 with TRBJ2-2; 11 positions match TRBD1. The CDR3 sequence is 15 residues long. The V gene end was trimmed by 5 bases and the J gene end by 4 bases; junction bases not matched to a gene: 3. From germline, CDR1 is SGHTA and CDR2 FQGNSA. CDR3 nucleotide sequence: TGTGCCAGCAGCCGGGACAGGGGGATCACCGGGGAGCTGTTTTTT. This sequence encodes CASSRDRGITGELFF. Complete variable domain (other parts from reference TRBV7-2 and TRBJ2-2): GAGVSQSPSNKVTEKGKDVELRCDPISGHTALYWYRQSLGQGLEFLIYFQGNSAPDKSGLPSDRFSAERTGGSVSTLTIQRTQQEDSAVYLCASSRDRGITGELFFGEGSRLTVL.

The CDR3 coding sequence is TGTGCCAGCAGGCGGGACAGGGGGGACGCCGGGGAGCTGTTTTTT. As protein: CASRRDRGDAGELFF. This chain connects TRBV6-5 to TRBJ2-2; 11 bases map to TRBD1. After removal of 6 bases from V and 6 bases from J, the junction contained 6 bases not matched to a gene. CDR1 is MNHEY, CDR2 SVGAGI, per germline. This CDR3 contains 15 residues.

The chain is built from TRBV9 and TRBJ2-6; TRBD1 aligns across 7 bases. This CDR3 contains 18 residues. After removal of 4 bases from V and 2 bases from J, the junction contained 12 bases not matched to a gene. In germline, CDR1 is SGDLS, CDR2 YYNGEE. DNA of the CDR3: TGTGCCAGCAGCACGCCGACAGGGCAGAACCCTGGGGCCAACGTCCTGACTTTC. Protein sequence: CASSTPTGQNPGANVLTF.

The chain is built from TRBV29-1 and TRBJ2-4; TRBD1 matches at 9 bases. Germline CDR1 and CDR2: SQVTM and ANQGSEA. The CDR3 length is 16 residues. After removal of 4 bases from V and 3 bases from J, the junction contained 10 bases not matched to a gene. This chain's CDR3 is CSVGFGQGPGKNIQYF. CDR3 coding DNA: TGCAGCGTTGGATTCGGACAGGGGCCCGGCAAAAACATTCAGTACTTC.

This clonotype showed up just a few times. The rearrangement links TRBV5-1 to TRBJ1-4, with D perhaps TRBD1 (5 bases). The CDR3 is 16 amino acids. V was trimmed by 2 bases and J by 6 bases, leaving 17 bases between them. CDR1 and CDR2 from the germline V gene are SGHRS and YFSETQ. CDR3 sequence reads: CASSFGGGVAYEKLFF. The CDR3 region has the DNA TGCGCCAGCAGCTTCGGTGGGGGAGTGGCGTATGAAAAACTGTTTTTT.

The CDR3 DNA sequence: TGTGCCAGCAGTTTCGACAGGGGGCGCGGTGGCTACACCTTC. Its protein is CASSFDRGRGGYTF. The chain joins TRBV12-3 or TRBV12-4 to TRBJ1-2; 10 bases align to TRBD1. J gave up 7 bases and V 3 bases, and 5 bases lay outside the gene matches. The CDR3 is 14 residues long.

This chain joins TRBV11-3 and TRBJ2-1; 13 bases are shared with TRBD2. CDR3 size: 17 residues. V lost 3 bases to trimming and J lost 5 bases; unmatched junction nucleotides: 7. Looked up from germline, CDR1 is SGHNT and CDR2 is YENEEA. The CDR3 protein is CASSLARTSGSHNEQFF. CDR3 DNA: TGTGCCAGCAGCTTGGCCCGGACTAGCGGGAGCCACAATGAGCAGTTCTTC.

V gene TRBV10-3 combines with J gene TRBJ1-5; D may be TRBD1 (5 bases). The V end was cut by 5 bases, the J end by 5 bases, with 19 bases between. The CDR3 contains 16 residues. Germline V gene data show CDR1 as ENHRY and CDR2 as SYGVKD. CDR3 in amino acids: CAISPRGGPTDQPQHF. The CDR3 DNA is TGTGCCATCAGTCCGAGGGGAGGGCCCACGGATCAGCCCCAGCATTTT.

This clonotype has a handful of counts. The chain uses TRBV24-1 and TRBJ1-5; D perhaps matches TRBD1 (5 bases). The ends were cut back, 7 bases at V and 10 bases at J, with 16 bases in the middle. The CDR3 has 13 amino acids. Per germline, CDR1 KGHDR and CDR2 SFDVKD. The CDR3 spells CATSQGIALPQHF. Written as DNA, the CDR3 is TGTGCCACCAGCCAGGGCATCGCTCTCCCCCAGCATTTT.

J is TRBJ2-3 and V is TRBV11-1; 9 bases match TRBD2. From germline, CDR1 is SGHAT and CDR2 FQDESV (reference sequence). J lost 0 bases, V lost 7 bases, and 8 bases had no gene match. The CDR3 loop spans 16 amino acids. The CDR3 sequence: CASNSLLAGSTDTQYF. DNA for the CDR3: TGTGCCAGCAACTCTCTTCTAGCGGGGAGCACAGATACGCAGTATTTT.

This clonotype has just a few counts. The J gene is TRBJ2-5, the V gene TRBV7-9; D is perhaps TRBD1 or TRBD2 (5 bases each). Germline-derived CDR1 and CDR2 are SEHNR and FQNEAQ (reference sequence). The CDR3 is made up of 15 amino acids. Between the trimmed V and J ends, which lost 4 bases and 4 bases, there was a span of 16 bases. The CDR3 nucleotides read TGTGCCAGCAGCTCTATAAGGGGACGAGGAGAGACCCAGTACTTC. Residues: CASSSIRGRGETQYF. Combining the CDR3 with reference TRBV7-9 and TRBJ2-5 gives the whole variable domain DTGVSQNPRHKITKRGQNVTFRCDPISEHNRLYWYRQTLGQGPEFLTYFQNEAQLEKSRLLSDRFSAERPKGSFSTLEIQRTEQGDSAMYLCASSSIRGRGETQYFGPGTRLLVL.

This rearrangement joins TRBV18 to TRBJ2-1, with 12 bases matching TRBD1. The V segment lost 2 bases and the J segment 5 bases; nucleotides outside the gene matches: 10. The CDR3 has 18 residues. Germline CDR1 KGHSH, CDR2 LQKENI. CDR3 bases: TGTGCCAGCTCACCATCCCTCCGGGACAGGGGGCTTAACAATGAGCAGTTCTTC. Translated: CASSPSLRDRGLNNEQFF. The full variable domain, rest sourced from reference TRBV18 and TRBJ2-1, is NAGVMQNPRHLVRRRGQEARLRCSPMKGHSHVYWYRQLPEEGLKFMVYLQKENIIDESGMPKERFSAEFPKEGPSILRIQQVVRGDSAAYFCASSPSLRDRGLNNEQFFGPGTRLTVL.

The chain couples TRBV7-3 to TRBJ2-1, with 13 positions matching TRBD2. The CDR3 is 18 amino acids. The V gene's germline CDR1 is SGHTA and CDR2 FQGTGA. J was trimmed by 4 bases and V by 2 bases; bases with no gene match: 8. CDR3 bases: TGTGCCAGCAGCTTAGAGGTTATGGGACTAGCGGGGTACAATGAGCAGTTCTTC. This codes for CASSLEVMGLAGYNEQFF.

This sequence joins TRBV19 and TRBJ2-2; TRBD2 matches at 11 bases. Looked up from germline, CDR1 is LNHDA and CDR2 is SQIVND (reference sequence). Trimming cost V 4 bases and J 5 bases; bases outside gene matches: 3. The CDR3 covers 15 residues. The CDR3 DNA reads as TGTGCCAGTAGTACACTAGCGGGAGCTACCGGGGAGCTGTTTTTT. Encoded protein: CASSTLAGATGELFF.

V gene TRBV5-8 combines with J gene TRBJ2-1; no definite D call. This CDR3 spans 15 amino acids. The V end lost 0 bases, the J end lost 3 bases, and 10 bases lay between the germline ends. Germline values: CDR1 SGHTS, CDR2 YDEGEE. CDR3 coding DNA: TGTGCCAGCAGCTTGGACCACAAGATCTACAATGAGCAGTTCTTC. Translation gives CASSLDHKIYNEQFF.

This clonotype was counted between two and nine times. Here the CDR3 DNA reads TGTGCCAGCAGTGCAGAGAGGAACACTGAAGCTTTCTTT. It translates to CASSAERNTEAFF. This chain joins TRBV2 and TRBJ1-1; D unclear. The V gene lost 4 bases and the J gene lost 1 base, with 7 bases spanning the gap. Germline V lookup: CDR1 SNHLY, CDR2 FYNNEI. The CDR3 loop spans 13 amino acids.

The chain combines TRBV14 with TRBJ2-2, with TRBD2 as a possible D gene (5 bases). Trimming took off 1 base at V and 5 bases at J, with 17 bases between the two ends. Looked up from germline, CDR1 is SGHDN and CDR2 is FVKESK. This CDR3 comprises 17 residues. Written as DNA, the CDR3 is TGTGCCAGCAGCCAAGTTGCTACGGGAATCTTGACCGGGGAGCTGTTTTTT. Its translation: CASSQVATGILTGELFF.